This T cell receptor beta chain was observed in a study of type 1 regulatory T cells. Study overall: An in vitro protocol generated T-allo10, a Tr1-enriched, alloantigen-specific CD4 T cell product.

TCRdb re-called the reads with MiXCR, one entry per CDR3 protein. The table lists tens of thousands of distinct CDR3 sequences, 12% of them singletons. This clonotype occurred many times. Its specificity is not known. The V gene end was trimmed by 5 bases and the J gene end by 2 bases; junction bases not matched to a gene: 15. The CDR3 is 18 residues long. From germline, CDR1 is PRHDT and CDR2 FYEKMQ (reference sequence). V and J are TRBV13 and TRBJ2-7; 10 bases line up with TRBD1. This receptor was obtained from a human donor in good health. Sequencing was done on a sample of cultured non-Tr1 T cells, either the whole culture or a sorted T cell fraction (not recorded which). The CDR3 reads CASSRRDLTGQGTYEQYF. Here the CDR3 DNA reads TGTGCCAGCAGCAGGCGGGACCTGACGGGACAGGGGACCTACGAGCAGTACTTC.